This T cell receptor beta chain emerged from a study of cytomegalovirus exposure and HLA in healthy donors. Overall study: A subsequent analysis stated that the 90 to 150 validation repertoires were run on the same platform as the 550 to 750 first-cohort repertoires. Study-level results: Across donors, most TCRs were seen rarely, yet some public ones were widespread. There were under 200 TCR beta chains listed as cytomegalovirus-associated. Among the CMV-associated chains, a few were confirmed in vitro as specific for CMV antigens.

Turning to this clone: Its target is unknown.

The table came from immunoSEQ multiplex PCR; TCRdb's copy has only in-frame clones and leaves some out. Of 55,000 to 65,000 clones listed, 96% are singletons. The germline CDR1 and CDR2 sequences are GTSNPN and SVGIG (reference sequence). This CDR3 has 12 residues. This chain uses TRBV30 with TRBJ2-1, with 7 nucleotides matching TRBD2. This TCR was recovered from a man younger than 35 in good health and CMV-seronegative. Material: PBMCs. CDR3 DNA sequence: TGTGGTGGGGAGGGCACCTACAATGAGCAGTTCTTC. Translating it yields CGGEGTYNEQFF.